The 4 T cell receptor beta chains below come from one sample, sequenced in a study of T cell responses to AZD1222 COVID-19 vaccine. Clones were sequenced by immunoSEQ multiplex PCR, and TCRdb holds only the in-frame ones, with some missing. This table has tens of thousands of clones, more than 65% appearing once. The input for sequencing was peripheral blood, taken on day 0 of MenACWY control vaccination. The receptors here all came from an adult in good health.

V is TRBV9 and J is TRBJ1-1; D is uncertain. V lost 4 bases and J 2 bases, leaving 15 bases between the germline ends. Germline V gene lookup returns CDR1 SGDLS and CDR2 YYNGEE. The CDR3 loop spans 15 amino acids. This CDR3 is CASSPSPGGNTEAFF. CDR3 in DNA: TGTGCCAGCAGCCCATCTCCCGGAGGAAACACTGAAGCTTTCTTT.

The chain combines TRBV30 with TRBJ1-3, with D maybe TRBD1 (5 bases). V lost 2 bases, J lost 2 bases, and 13 bases lay in between. Germline values: CDR1 GTSNPN, CDR2 SVGIG (reference sequence). This CDR3 comprises 15 residues. The CDR3 coding sequence is TGTGCCTGGAGTCACCAGGGAAGGCCTGGAAACACCATATATTTT. This codes for CAWSHQGRPGNTIYF.

The gene calls are TRBV24-1 and TRBJ2-1, with TRBD1 matching 9 bases. This CDR3 region has 16 residues. The V segment lost 3 bases and the J segment 4 bases; nucleotides outside the gene matches: 6. Germline V gene lookup returns CDR1 KGHDR and CDR2 SFDVKD. The CDR3: CATSDQGQGSYNEQFF. Written as DNA, the CDR3 is TGTGCCACCAGTGATCAGGGACAGGGATCTTACAATGAGCAGTTCTTC.

This sequence joins TRBV7-6 and TRBJ2-5; tentative D call: TRBD2 (5 bases). The CDR3 spans 14 residues. The germline CDR1 and CDR2 sequences are SGHVS and FNYEAQ. The germline V and J ends were trimmed by 1 base and 5 bases, with 11 bases remaining between them. CDR3 coding DNA: TGTGCCAGCAGCTTAGTCTCGGGCGGGGAGACCCAGTACTTC. Its translation: CASSLVSGGETQYF. The complete variable domain, with remaining parts taken from reference TRBV7-6 and TRBJ2-5, reads GAGVSQSPRYKVTKRGQDVALRCDPISGHVSLYWYRQALGQGPEFLTYFNYEAQQDKSGLPNDRFSAERPEGSISTLTIQRTEQRDSAMYRCASSLVSGGETQYFGPGTRLLVL.